This entry features one T cell receptor beta chain sequence. This sample is drawn from a study of blood T cell repertoires in COVID-19. Methods used by the authors: Using reference gene primer amplification, nucleated cell counts were estimated. Profiled with immunoSEQ multiplex PCR; TCRdb holds only in-frame clones, not every one. That table is the source of V, J and clone size, and D and trimming were worked out from the DNA. Here the sample spans 25,000 to 40,000 clones, around 86% being singletons. Material for sequencing was peripheral blood. This clonotype originated in a man in his 60s with active COVID-19.

The CDR3, as DNA: TGTGCCAGCAGCTTAAGGGGGAAAAAGGCAGGGGTCAAACGGGAGACCCAGTACTTC. It encodes CASSLRGKKAGVKRETQYF. V usage is TRBV7-3 and J usage is TRBJ2-5; possibly TRBD1 for D (6 bases). CDR1 SGHTA and CDR2 FQGTGA come from the germline V gene. CDR3 length equals 19 residues. Deletions cut 1 base from V and 5 bases from J, with 26 bases between.